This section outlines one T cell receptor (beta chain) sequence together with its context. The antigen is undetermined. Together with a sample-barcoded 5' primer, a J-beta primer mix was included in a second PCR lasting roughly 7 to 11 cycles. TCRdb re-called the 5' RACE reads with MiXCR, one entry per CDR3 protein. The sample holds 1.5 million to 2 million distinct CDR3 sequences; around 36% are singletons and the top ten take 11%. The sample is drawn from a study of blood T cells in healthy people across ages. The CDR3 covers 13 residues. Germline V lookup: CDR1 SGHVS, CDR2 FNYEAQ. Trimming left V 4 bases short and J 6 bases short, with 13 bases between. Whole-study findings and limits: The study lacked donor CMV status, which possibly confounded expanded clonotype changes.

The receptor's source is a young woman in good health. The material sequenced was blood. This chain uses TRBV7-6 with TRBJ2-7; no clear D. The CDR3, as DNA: TGTGCCAGCAGCTACGACAAGGGAAGCGAGCAGTACTTC. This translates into CASSYDKGSEQYF.